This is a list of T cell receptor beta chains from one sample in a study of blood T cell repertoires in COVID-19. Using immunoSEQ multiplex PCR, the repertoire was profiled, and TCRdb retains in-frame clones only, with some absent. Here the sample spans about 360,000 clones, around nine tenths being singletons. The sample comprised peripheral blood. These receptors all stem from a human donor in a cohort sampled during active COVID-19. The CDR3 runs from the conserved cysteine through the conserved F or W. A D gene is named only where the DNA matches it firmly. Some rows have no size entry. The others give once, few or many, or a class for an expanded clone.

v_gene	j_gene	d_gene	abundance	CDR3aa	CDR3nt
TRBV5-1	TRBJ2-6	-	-	CASSLGTSVSSGANVLTF	TGCGCCAGCAGCTTGGGAACCTCGGTTAGCTCTGGGGCCAACGTCCTGACTTTC
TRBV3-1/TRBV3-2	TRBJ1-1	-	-	CASSRRTQTEAFF	TGTGCCAGCAGCCGGAGGACCCAGACTGAAGCTTTCTTT
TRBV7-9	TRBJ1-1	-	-	CASSLPAGANLMNTEAFF	TGTGCCAGCAGCCTGCCCGCAGGGGCGAATTTAATGAACACTGAAGCTTTCTTT
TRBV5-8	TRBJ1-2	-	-	CASSLGTPYGYTF	TGTGCCAGCAGCCTCGGGACACCGTATGGCTACACCTTC
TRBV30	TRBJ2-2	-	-	CASRTMGTGELFF	TGTGCCTCCAGAACTATGGGTACCGGGGAGCTGTTTTTT
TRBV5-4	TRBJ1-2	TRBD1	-	CASSLGQGARSNYGYTF	TGTGCCAGCAGCTTGGGCCAGGGGGCGAGAAGTAACTATGGCTACACCTTC
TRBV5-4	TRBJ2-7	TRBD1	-	CASSLMTGGSREQYF	TGTGCCAGCAGCCTCATGACAGGGGGATCAAGGGAGCAGTACTTC
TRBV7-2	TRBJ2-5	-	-	CASSPNSGGIQETQYF	TGTGCCAGCAGCCCTAATTCCGGGGGAATCCAAGAGACCCAGTACTTC
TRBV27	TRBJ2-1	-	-	CASGLNNNEQFF	TGTGCCAGCGGGCTTAATAACAATGAGCAGTTCTTC
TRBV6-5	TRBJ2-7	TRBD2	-	CASSGAGEPFEQYF	TGTGCCAGCAGCGGGGCGGGAGAGCCTTTCGAGCAGTACTTC
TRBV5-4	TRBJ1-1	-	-	CASSLATNTEAFF	TGTGCCAGCAGCTTGGCTACCAACACTGAAGCTTTCTTT
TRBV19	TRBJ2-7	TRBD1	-	CASNPDRDRVSEQYF	TGTGCCAGCAACCCTGATCGGGACAGGGTTAGCGAGCAGTACTTC
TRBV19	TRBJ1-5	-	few	CASSPRQVGTQHF	TGTGCCAGTAGTCCCAGACAGGTCGGGACCCAGCATTTT
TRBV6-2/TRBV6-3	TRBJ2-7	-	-	CASSYSGGSEQYF	TGTGCCAGCAGTTACTCAGGGGGAAGCGAGCAGTACTTC
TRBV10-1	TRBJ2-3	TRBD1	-	CASSDRDRASDTQYF	TGCGCCAGCAGCGACCGGGACAGAGCATCAGATACGCAGTATTTT
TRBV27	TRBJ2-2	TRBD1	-	CATPGQGSGTGELFF	TGTGCCACCCCGGGACAGGGCTCCGGCACCGGGGAGCTGTTTTTT
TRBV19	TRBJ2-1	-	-	CASSTRQVNNEQFF	TGTGCCAGTAGTACCCGACAGGTTAACAATGAGCAGTTCTTC
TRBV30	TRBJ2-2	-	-	CAWSATEWRRELFF	TGTGCCTGGAGCGCCACGGAGTGGCGGAGGGAGCTGTTTTTT
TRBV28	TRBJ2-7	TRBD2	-	CASIPAGDGSYEQYF	TGTGCCAGCATTCCCGCGGGGGATGGTTCCTACGAGCAGTACTTC
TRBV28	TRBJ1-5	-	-	CASSSNEQNSKHQPQHF	TGTGCCAGCAGTTCAAATGAACAAAACAGCAAACATCAGCCCCAGCATTTT
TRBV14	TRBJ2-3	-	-	CASSQGFSGLTDTQYF	TGTGCCAGCAGCCAAGGCTTCAGCGGGTTAACAGATACGCAGTATTTT
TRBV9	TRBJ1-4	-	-	CASSARGSPYKLFF	TGTGCCAGCAGCGCGAGGGGGAGTCCTTATAAACTGTTTTTT
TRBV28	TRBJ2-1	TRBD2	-	CASSRFGGERYNEQFF	TGTGCCAGCAGCCGATTTGGGGGGGAGAGGTACAATGAGCAGTTCTTC
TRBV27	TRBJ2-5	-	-	CASSSPLRGETQYF	TGTGCCAGCAGTTCGCCACTTAGGGGTGAGACCCAGTACTTC
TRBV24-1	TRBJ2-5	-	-	CATSGTLLGQETQYF	TGTGCCACCAGCGGGACTTTATTAGGCCAAGAGACCCAGTACTTC
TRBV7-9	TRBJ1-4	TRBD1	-	CASSPDREYEKLFF	TGTGCCAGCAGTCCGGACAGGGAGTATGAAAAACTGTTTTTT
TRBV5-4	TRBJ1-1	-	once	CASSQTWNTEAFF	TGTGCCAGCAGCCAGACTTGGAACACTGAAGCTTTCTTT
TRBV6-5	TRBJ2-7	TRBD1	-	CASVGTGPYEQYF	TGTGCCAGTGTCGGGACAGGTCCCTACGAGCAGTACTTC
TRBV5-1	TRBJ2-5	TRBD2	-	CASSWSGAQETQYF	TGCGCCAGCAGCTGGAGCGGGGCCCAAGAGACCCAGTACTTC
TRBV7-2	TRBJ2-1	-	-	CASSLSGVYNEQFF	TGTGCCAGCAGCTTATCGGGAGTATACAATGAGCAGTTCTTC
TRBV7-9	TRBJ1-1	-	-	CASSQRTEAFF	TGTGCCAGCAGTCAGAGGACTGAAGCTTTCTTT
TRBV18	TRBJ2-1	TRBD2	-	CASSLQTSGRTYEQFF	TGTGCCAGCTCACTTCAGACTAGCGGGAGAACGTATGAGCAGTTCTTC
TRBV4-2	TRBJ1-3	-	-	CASSQAQGGNTIYF	TGTGCCAGCAGCCAAGCCCAGGGGGGAAACACCATATATTTT
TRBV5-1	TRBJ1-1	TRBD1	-	CASSFSGTAEAFF	TGCGCCAGCAGCTTTTCCGGGACAGCTGAAGCTTTCTTT
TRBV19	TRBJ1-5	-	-	CASRGIQRTSNQPQHF	TGTGCCAGTAGAGGCATTCAGCGGACTAGCAATCAGCCCCAGCATTTT
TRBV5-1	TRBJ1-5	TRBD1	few	CASSLGTGQKQPQHF	TGCGCCAGCAGCTTGGGGACAGGGCAAAAACAGCCCCAGCATTTT